A single TCR beta chain is shown here with its context. The record originates from a study of blood T cell repertoires in COVID-19. Using immunoSEQ multiplex PCR, the repertoire was profiled, and TCRdb retains in-frame clones only, with some absent. The sample consists of 55,000 to 85,000 clones, approximately 86% of them appearing once. The length of the CDR3 is 13 residues. CDR1 and CDR2 from the germline V gene are SEHNR and FQNEAQ (reference sequence). V lost 0 bases and J lost 6, with 5 bases in between. The specimen was peripheral blood. This clonotype was obtained from a human donor in a cohort sampled during active COVID-19. The rearrangement joins TRBV7-9 to TRBJ1-4, with D possibly TRBD1 on 5 matching bases. CDR3 amino acids: CASSLAGHEKLFF. The CDR3 DNA follows: TGTGCCAGCAGCTTAGCGGGGCATGAAAAACTGTTTTTT.